What follows are 13 T cell receptor beta chains derived from one specimen sequenced in a study of blood T cell repertoires in COVID-19. Sequencing was performed with immunoSEQ multiplex PCR; in TCRdb, only in-frame clones are kept and a portion is missing. The table shows about 250,000 clones, with approximately 90% occurring only once. Sequencing used PBMCs or T cells enriched from blood (not recorded which). The receptors come from a man aged 35-49 years who had recovered from COVID-19.

This chain links TRBV2 with TRBJ2-1, with TRBD2 matching over 8 bases. The junction had 6 bases not matched to a gene; V was cut back by 0 bases and J by 2 bases. Germline CDR1 is SNHLY and CDR2 is FYNNEI. CDR3 size: 17 residues. Here the CDR3 DNA reads TGTGCCAGCAGTGAAGCATTGAAGCGGGAGCCCTACAATGAGCAGTTCTTC. Encoded protein: CASSEALKREPYNEQFF. Using reference TRBV2 and TRBJ2-1 for the parts outside the CDR3, the full variable domain is EPEVTQTPSHQVTQMGQEVILRCVPISNHLYFYWYRQILGQKVEFLVSFYNNEISEKSEIFDDQFSVERPDGSNFTLKIRSTKLEDSAMYFCASSEALKREPYNEQFFGPGTRLTVL.

This rearrangement joins TRBV7-9 to TRBJ2-7; 7 bases match TRBD1. CDR1 SEHNR and CDR2 FQNEAQ come from the germline V gene (reference sequence). The CDR3 covers 14 residues. Trimming removed 5 bases from V and 2 bases from J; junction bases left unmatched: 6. CDR3 DNA sequence: TGTGCCAGCAGCCCCAGACAGGGACCCTACGAGCAGTACTTC. Translated, it gives CASSPRQGPYEQYF.

The chain employs TRBV6-6 and TRBJ1-4; 9 bases map to TRBD1. J lost 4 bases, V lost 6 bases, and 9 bases had no gene match. The V gene's germline CDR1 is MNHNY and CDR2 SVGAGI (reference sequence). This CDR3 has 16 amino acids. CDR3 coding DNA: TGTGCCAGCAGACATCTATTGGACAGGGGTAATGAAAAACTGTTTTTT. Translation gives CASRHLLDRGNEKLFF.

V gene TRBV5-6 combines with J gene TRBJ2-7; 11 nucleotides align to TRBD2. With 2 bases clipped from V and 4 bases from J, the junction kept 11 bases outside the gene matches. This CDR3 comprises 17 residues. Germline lookup yields CDR1 SGHDT and CDR2 YYEEEE. The CDR3 is CASSFSPSGGPQYEQYF. CDR3 sequence (DNA): TGTGCCAGCAGCTTCTCCCCTAGCGGGGGGCCTCAGTACGAGCAGTACTTC.

This clone was observed a single time. The chain couples TRBV9 to TRBJ2-2; D is unclear. The V end lost 7 bases, the J end lost 6 bases, and 16 bases lay between the germline ends. CDR1 is SGDLS and CDR2 is YYNGEE in the germline V gene. The CDR3 has 14 residues. CDR3 in DNA: TGTGCCAGCTCGGAGTATCTTCAAGCCGGGGAGCTGTTTTTT. Amino acid sequence: CASSEYLQAGELFF.

This chain connects TRBV15 to TRBJ1-3; 8 bases map to TRBD1. The CDR3 runs to 16 residues. Germline assignment: CDR1 LNHNV and CDR2 YYDKDF (reference sequence). With 3 bases clipped from V and 0 bases from J, the junction kept 4 bases outside the gene matches. The CDR3 coding sequence is TGTGCCACCAGCAGTCGGACAGGGAGCTCTGGAAACACCATATATTTT. Encoded protein: CATSSRTGSSGNTIYF.

This sequence joins TRBV19 and TRBJ1-5; perhaps TRBD1 as D (6 bases). V was shortened by 7 bases and J by 0 bases, with 13 bases between the two germline ends. CDR1 and CDR2 (germline): LNHDA, SQIVND (reference sequence). The length of the CDR3 is 15 residues. The CDR3 is CASNEGGYSNQPQHF. CDR3 in DNA: TGTGCCAGTAACGAAGGGGGATATAGCAATCAGCCCCAGCATTTT. Full variable domain (remainder filled in from reference TRBV19 and TRBJ1-5): DGGITQSPKYLFRKEGQNVTLSCEQNLNHDAMYWYRQDPGQGLRLIYYSQIVNDFQKGDIAEGYSVSREKKESFPLTVTSAQKNPTAFYLCASNEGGYSNQPQHFGDGTRLSIL.

This rearrangement joins TRBV1 to TRBJ2-2; the tabulated D call, TRBD1, remains unverified against the DNA. TRBV1 is shown as a pseudogene. The CDR3 has 14 amino acids. The CDR3 DNA is TGCACCAGCAGCCAAGCAGGGAACACCGGGGAGCTGTTTTTT. Translating it yields CTSSQAGNTGELFF.

The J gene is TRBJ1-6, the V gene TRBV11-2; D is undetermined. V dropped 6 bases and J dropped 1 base, with 7 bases sitting between them. Germline loops: CDR1 SGHAT, CDR2 FQNNGV. This CDR3 region has 14 residues. The CDR3 sequence is CASSSRSYNSPLHF. CDR3 DNA: TGTGCCAGCAGTAGTCGATCCTATAATTCACCCCTCCACTTT.

The chain uses TRBV28 and TRBJ1-2; D gene ambiguous. Trimming stripped 5 bases from V and 2 bases from J, with 6 bases between. Germline CDR1 MDHEN, CDR2 SYDVKM. The CDR3 extends over 12 amino acids. The CDR3 here is CASSPTNYGYTF. CDR3 nucleotides: TGTGCCAGCAGTCCCACAAACTATGGCTACACCTTC.

CDR3 loop: CASSVSTSGGYNEQFF. For the CDR3, the DNA is TGTGCCAGCAGCGTTAGTACTAGCGGGGGGTACAATGAGCAGTTCTTC. The chain employs TRBV7-9 and TRBJ2-1; 12 bases agree with TRBD2. V dropped 5 bases and J dropped 4; count of bases not matched to a gene: 6. The germline V gene encodes CDR1 SEHNR and CDR2 FQNEAQ (reference sequence). CDR3 size: 16 residues.

The V and J genes are TRBV4-3 and TRBJ1-2; 9 bases are shared with TRBD1. The CDR3 covers 16 residues. The V gene end was trimmed by 4 bases and the J gene end by 4 bases; junction bases not matched to a gene: 10. Germline CDR1 and CDR2: LGHNA and YSLEER. This CDR3 is CASSRTSGQGIYGYTF. Here the CDR3 DNA reads TGCGCCAGCAGCCGAACCTCCGGACAGGGGATCTATGGCTACACCTTC.

The CDR3 spells CASRSSVPDTQYF. In DNA form, the CDR3 reads TGTGCCAGCAGATCGTCAGTTCCAGATACGCAGTATTTT. The rearrangement links TRBV2 to TRBJ2-3; D is unclear. This CDR3 comprises 13 residues. Trimming took 6 bases from V and 4 from J, leaving 11 bases between them. Germline V CDR1 and CDR2: SNHLY, FYNNEI. The whole variable domain, remainder taken from reference TRBV2 and TRBJ2-3, is EPEVTQTPSHQVTQMGQEVILRCVPISNHLYFYWYRQILGQKVEFLVSFYNNEISEKSEIFDDQFSVERPDGSNFTLKIRSTKLEDSAMYFCASRSSVPDTQYFGPGTRLTVL.